This T cell receptor beta chain was sequenced during a study of identifying expanded T cells in peripheral blood. With regard to this clone: Its cognate antigen is unknown.

Trimming removed 1 base from V and 5 bases from J, with 11 bases in between. Germline lookup yields CDR1 SSHAT and CDR2 FNYEAQ (reference sequence). This CDR3 is 14 amino acids long. Study-wide points: Differentially abundant clones: roughly 1.3 between replicates, just under 17 at 2 to 3 weeks, roughly 18 at four.

Method: immunoSEQ multiplex PCR; TCRdb's copy keeps in-frame clones and lacks some. The data show tens of thousands of clones, with 88% seen just once and around 6% held by the top ten. Sequencing was performed on blood. The receptor was isolated from a person aged 18 to 70 in good health. V usage is TRBV7-7 and J usage is TRBJ2-5; D ambiguous. CDR3 amino acids: CASSLGDTRETQYF. CDR3 bases: TGTGCCAGCAGCTTAGGCGACACCCGGGAGACCCAGTACTTC.